The next 19 T cell receptor beta chains were all read from a single sample in a study of regulatory T cells (dated by TCRdb to about 2018). Library preparation employed the immunoSEQ multiplex PCR assay. The multiplex PCR used 52 forward TRBV primers and 13 reverse TRBJ primers, with assay-based and computational corrections for amplification bias. This is the immuneACCESS table as TCRdb keeps it, with only in-frame sequences that have V and J called. A part of the clones is gone; compared with another copy, unresolved V genes explain less than half, and the rest is unexplained. The sample includes approximately 15,000 clones, with roughly nine tenths observed a single time. Approximately 30% of the sample comes from the top ten. Sequencing was done on a sample of CD8+ T cells sorted from blood. These receptor sequences come from a person between 18 and 35 years old with CD3G deficiency.

V and J are TRBV27 and TRBJ2-3; D remains unclear. The V end was cut by 4 bases, the J end by 12 bases, with 14 bases between. Germline V gene data show CDR1 as MNHEY and CDR2 as SMNVEV (reference sequence). CDR3 length: 12 amino acids. The CDR3 protein is CASSSLSPIQYF. CDR3 in DNA: TGTGCCAGCAGTTCACTCAGCCCTATACAGTATTTT.

The chain uses TRBV7-9 and TRBJ2-2; D ambiguous. The CDR3 loop spans 12 amino acids. Looked up from germline, CDR1 is SEHNR and CDR2 is FQNEAQ (reference sequence). Trimming cost V 6 bases and J 9 bases, with 11 bases left between them. The CDR3 nucleotides read TGTGCCAGCAGTCCTAACACGTGGGAGCTGTTTTTT. As protein: CASSPNTWELFF.

The chain is built from TRBV11-2 and TRBJ2-7, with D maybe TRBD2 (5 bases). Deletions cut 2 bases from V and 1 base from J, with 21 bases between. CDR1 SGHAT and CDR2 FQNNGV come from the germline V gene. This CDR3 has 18 amino acids. The CDR3 loop reads CASSLSPVRWRGSYEQYF. In nucleotides, the CDR3 is TGTGCCAGCAGCTTATCTCCGGTGCGCTGGCGCGGGTCCTACGAGCAGTACTTC.

This chain links TRBV10-3 with TRBJ2-7, with 9 positions matching TRBD1. V lost 10 bases and J lost 1; bases outside the gene matches: 8. The CDR3 has 14 residues. Germline loops: CDR1 ENHRY, CDR2 SYGVKD. CDR3 sequence reads: CATGGGTGSYEQYF. The CDR3 DNA reads as TGTGCCACTGGTGGGGGGACAGGGTCCTACGAGCAGTACTTC.

J is TRBJ2-1 and V is TRBV4-1; D remains ambiguous. The ends were cut back, 3 bases at V and 8 bases at J, with 14 bases in the middle. The CDR3 extends over 14 amino acids. Per germline, CDR1 MGHRA and CDR2 YSYEKL. The CDR3 loop reads CASSQVGAADEQFF. CDR3 DNA: TGCGCCAGCAGCCAGGTAGGCGCAGCCGATGAGCAGTTCTTC.

V is TRBV2 and J is TRBJ1-3; no reliable D call. Deletions cut 6 bases from V and 3 bases from J, with 12 bases between. The CDR3 covers 14 residues. Per the germline V gene, CDR1 is SNHLY and CDR2 is FYNNEI. The CDR3 DNA sequence: TGTGCCAGCAGCCCTCTTGGCCTTGGAAACACCATATATTTT. Protein sequence: CASSPLGLGNTIYF.

The chain recombines TRBV6-1 with TRBJ2-1; 11 bases match TRBD2. The CDR3 loop spans 17 amino acids. Trimming cost V 2 bases and J 2 bases; bases outside gene matches: 5. From germline, CDR1 is MNHNS and CDR2 SASEGT. The CDR3 is CASSELAGGPAYNEQFF. For the CDR3, the DNA is TGTGCCAGCAGTGAACTAGCGGGAGGACCGGCCTACAATGAGCAGTTCTTC.

This chain links TRBV9 with TRBJ1-5; D unclear. CDR3 length equals 15 residues. V lost 0 bases and J lost 7, with 14 bases in between. Germline assignment: CDR1 SGDLS and CDR2 YYNGEE. CDR3 protein: CASSVDLGPSQPQHF. The CDR3 nucleotides read TGTGCCAGCAGCGTAGATCTTGGGCCCAGCCAGCCCCAGCATTTT.

This chain uses TRBV4-1 with TRBJ1-2; maybe TRBD1 (5 bases). Germline assignment: CDR1 MGHRA and CDR2 YSYEKL. There are 11 residues in the CDR3. Trimming pared 4 bases from V and 13 bases from J, leaving 13 bases between. CDR3 sequence reads: CASSLGQGSTF. CDR3 DNA sequence: TGCGCCAGCAGCCTTGGGCAGGGAAGCACCTTC.

The rearrangement links TRBV7-6 to TRBJ2-1, with D perhaps TRBD2 (6 bases). V was pared by 4 bases and J by 6 bases, with 22 bases between. Germline loops: CDR1 SGHVS, CDR2 FNYEAQ. This CDR3 spans 17 amino acids. The CDR3 DNA is TGTGCCAGCAGCTCCGGTGGACGGGGGTTTCGCGGCAATGAGCAGTTCTTC. It translates to CASSSGGRGFRGNEQFF.

This chain joins TRBV28 and TRBJ2-7; D remains ambiguous. CDR1 MDHEN and CDR2 SYDVKM come from the germline V gene. The CDR3 is 15 residues long. Trimming left V 4 bases short and J 0 bases short, with 13 bases between. CDR3: CASSSGSHLSYEQYF. CDR3 in DNA: TGTGCCAGCAGTTCGGGCAGTCATCTCTCCTACGAGCAGTACTTC.

The chain links TRBV28 to TRBJ2-6; D might be TRBD2 (6 bases). This CDR3 has 17 amino acids. V shed 5 bases and J shed 1 base, with 15 bases lying between them. Germline values: CDR1 MDHEN, CDR2 SYDVKM. The CDR3 nucleotides read TGTGCCAGCAGTCGCGGGACTCCTTTTTCTGGGGCCAACGTCCTGACTTTC. It is translated as CASSRGTPFSGANVLTF.

The chain carries TRBV27 and TRBJ1-2; 8 bases line up with TRBD1. This CDR3 comprises 15 residues. The germline gives CDR1 MNHEY, CDR2 SMNVEV (reference sequence). V shed 4 bases, J shed 4 bases, and the junction held 8 bases outside the gene matches. CDR3 sequence: CASSWGTGKPYGYTF. The CDR3 DNA follows: TGTGCCAGCAGTTGGGGGACAGGAAAGCCCTATGGCTACACCTTC.

The chain links TRBV19 to TRBJ2-3; D not certain. Deletions cut 1 base from V and 4 bases from J, with 15 bases between. Germline V gene data show CDR1 as LNHDA and CDR2 as SQIVND (reference sequence). This CDR3 has 16 amino acids. CDR3 region: CASSIAEPTVPDTQYF. CDR3 DNA sequence: TGTGCCAGTAGTATAGCGGAGCCAACCGTACCAGATACGCAGTATTTT.

This chain joins TRBV5-4 and TRBJ2-1; tentatively, D is TRBD2 (5 bases). The germline V and J ends were trimmed by 7 bases and 8 bases, with 19 bases remaining between them. The CDR3 extends over 14 amino acids. Per germline, CDR1 SGHNT and CDR2 YYREEE (reference sequence). CDR3 protein: CASAGLGRLDEQFF. The CDR3 region has the DNA TGTGCCAGCGCTGGGCTAGGGAGACTGGATGAGCAGTTCTTC.

This chain connects TRBV16 to TRBJ2-7; tentatively, D is TRBD1 (6 bases). The CDR3 contains 13 residues. The germline gives CDR1 KGHSY, CDR2 FQNENV. V dropped 3 bases and J dropped 2 bases, with 8 bases sitting between them. This CDR3 is CASSQGTPYEQYF. In DNA form, the CDR3 reads TGTGCCAGCAGCCAGGGGACACCCTACGAGCAGTACTTC.

V and J are TRBV6-5 and TRBJ1-2; possibly TRBD1 for D (5 bases). This CDR3 contains 12 residues. Trimming left V 4 bases short and J 5 bases short, with 8 bases between. Germline V CDR1 and CDR2: MNHEY, SVGAGI. CDR3 nucleotide sequence: TGTGCCAGCAGTTCAACAGGATATGGCTACACCTTC. Translation: CASSSTGYGYTF.

The chain is built from TRBV2 and TRBJ2-7; 9 bases are shared with TRBD2. V trimming: 3 bases; J trimming: 5 bases; junction bases outside the gene matches: 8. This CDR3 has 15 residues. Germline V gene lookup returns CDR1 SNHLY and CDR2 FYNNEI. CDR3 loop: CASSEFETSGNEQYF. As DNA, the CDR3 is TGTGCCAGCAGTGAGTTTGAGACTAGCGGTAACGAGCAGTACTTC.

The genes are TRBV6-1 and TRBJ2-1; no definite D call. There are 12 residues in the CDR3. The V gene lost 3 bases and the J gene lost 2 bases, with 2 bases spanning the gap. Germline-derived CDR1 and CDR2 are MNHNS and SASEGT. CDR3 nucleotide sequence: TGTGCCAGCAGTGACACCTACAATGAGCAGTTCTTC. Translated: CASSDTYNEQFF.